Each of the 22 T cell receptor beta chains below was sequenced from the same sample in a study of cytotoxic CD8 clonotypes in ibrutinib-treated CLL. Clones were sequenced by immunoSEQ multiplex PCR, and TCRdb holds only the in-frame ones, with some missing. The sample holds about 60,000 clones; roughly 58% are singletons and the top ten take about 24%. The source material was PBMCs, sampled at disease progression, from a patient treated with ibrutinib. These receptors came from a human donor with chronic lymphocytic leukemia.

V and J are TRBV5-5 and TRBJ1-3; a possible D gene is TRBD1 (5 bases). The CDR3 is 14 amino acids. The germline V gene encodes CDR1 SGHKS and CDR2 YYEKEE (reference sequence). V was cut by 4 bases and J by 3 bases, with 11 bases left in between. The DNA of the CDR3 is TGTGCCAGCAGCCCAGGACATGTTGGAAACACCATATATTTT. Its protein product is CASSPGHVGNTIYF.

CDR3 nucleotide sequence: TGTGCCAGCAGCCAACTCGACAGGGCCCCTGGAAACACCATATATTTT. This sequence encodes CASSQLDRAPGNTIYF. The chain has TRBV14 and TRBJ1-3; 7 nucleotides align to TRBD1. V trimming: 2 bases; J trimming: 2 bases; junction bases outside the gene matches: 6. This CDR3 contains 16 residues. Germline V gene sequence: CDR1 SGHDN, CDR2 FVKESK.

CDR3 nucleotide sequence: TGTGCCAGCAGTTTCTCCGGGGTAAGGCCCCTCCACTTT. Protein sequence: CASSFSGVRPLHF. The rearrangement links TRBV28 to TRBJ1-6, with D unresolved. From germline, CDR1 is MDHEN and CDR2 SYDVKM. The CDR3 length is 13 residues. Deletions cut 3 bases from V and 13 bases from J, with 13 bases between.

Only a few counts were recorded for this clone. In DNA, the CDR3 is TGTGCCAGCAGTTTAGTTTCGTACGAGCAGTACTTC. It encodes CASSLVSYEQYF. This rearrangement joins TRBV28 to TRBJ2-7; D remains unclear. V was shortened by 2 bases and J by 4 bases, with 6 bases between the two germline ends. Germline V CDR1 and CDR2: MDHEN, SYDVKM. CDR3 size: 12 residues.

V and J are TRBV5-1 and TRBJ2-7; 9 nucleotides line up with TRBD1. V dropped 0 bases and J dropped 6; count of bases not matched to a gene: 10. The CDR3 length is 16 residues. Germline values: CDR1 SGHRS, CDR2 YFSETQ. CDR3 bases: TGCGCCAGCAGCTTGGACAGGGGGCTCCTCGCTCTCGAGCAGTACTTC. Translation gives CASSLDRGLLALEQYF.

The chain couples TRBV4-1 to TRBJ2-7; 7 nucleotides agree with TRBD2. The V segment lost 0 bases and the J segment 0 bases; nucleotides outside the gene matches: 5. This CDR3 is 16 amino acids long. Germline-derived CDR1 and CDR2 are MGHRA and YSYEKL. CDR3: CASSQDWGGSSYEQYF. In DNA form, the CDR3 reads TGCGCCAGCAGCCAAGATTGGGGCGGGAGCTCCTACGAGCAGTACTTC.

The chain recombines TRBV6-5 with TRBJ1-2; D is uncertain. The germline gives CDR1 MNHEY, CDR2 SVGAGI. Between the trimmed V and J ends, which lost 3 bases and 6 bases, there was a span of 8 bases. The CDR3 runs to 12 residues. CDR3 sequence reads: CASSYGQHGYTF. The CDR3, as DNA: TGTGCCAGCAGTTATGGCCAGCATGGCTACACCTTC.

This clone has just a few counts. The chain employs TRBV18 and TRBJ2-1; D is uncertain. CDR3 length equals 15 residues. V was trimmed by 0 bases and J by 0 bases, leaving 6 bases between them. CDR1 and CDR2 (germline): KGHSH, LQKENI. The CDR3 protein is CASSPPGSSYNEQFF. For the CDR3, the DNA is TGTGCCAGCTCACCACCAGGTAGCTCCTACAATGAGCAGTTCTTC.

This clone has more than one count but fewer than ten. This chain links TRBV29-1 with TRBJ1-2; D gene uncertain. Deletions cut 4 bases from V and 8 bases from J, with 11 bases between. From germline, CDR1 is SQVTM and CDR2 ANQGSEA. The CDR3 contains 11 residues. CDR3 sequence reads: CSVVVGMGYTF. For the CDR3, the DNA is TGCAGCGTTGTTGTGGGGATGGGCTACACCTTC.

This rearrangement joins TRBV5-1 to TRBJ2-7; D gene uncertain. The CDR3 is made up of 17 amino acids. Trimming left V 0 bases short and J 0 bases short, with 16 bases between. The V gene's germline CDR1 is SGHRS and CDR2 YFSETQ. The CDR3 nucleotides read TGCGCCAGCAGCTTGGCACGGAGTGGCCTGACCTCCTACGAGCAGTACTTC. Protein: CASSLARSGLTSYEQYF.

In its sample, this clone was seen a few times. The chain carries TRBV13 and TRBJ1-4; the D gene is possibly TRBD1 (5 bases). The CDR3 runs to 15 residues. Germline CDR1 PRHDT, CDR2 FYEKMQ (reference sequence). Between the trimmed V and J ends, which lost 3 bases and 6 bases, there was a span of 14 bases. The CDR3 region has the DNA TGTGCCAGCAGCTTTACCCAGGGTTCTTATGAAAAACTGTTTTTT. Protein product: CASSFTQGSYEKLFF.

This clone turned up a few times. This chain joins TRBV18 and TRBJ2-5; possibly TRBD2 for D (5 bases). Per the germline V gene, CDR1 is KGHSH and CDR2 is LQKENI. The ends were cut back, 6 bases at V and 1 base at J, with 12 bases in the middle. The CDR3 runs 14 residues. The CDR3 loop is CASSPGSSQETQYF. The CDR3 nucleotides read TGTGCCAGCTCCCCGGGGTCCTCCCAAGAGACCCAGTACTTC.

This clone was detected a few times. The chain uses TRBV10-3 and TRBJ1-4; 8 bases fit TRBD1. Losses at the gene ends were 3 bases for V and 8 bases for J; bases not matched to a gene: 5. CDR1 and CDR2 (germline): ENHRY, SYGVKD. This CDR3 is 14 amino acids long. The CDR3 coding sequence is TGTGCCATCAGTGAAGGACAGGGATCAGAAAAACTGTTTTTT. Residues: CAISEGQGSEKLFF.

The chain links TRBV18 to TRBJ1-2, with no clear D. The germline CDR1 and CDR2 sequences are KGHSH and LQKENI. V dropped 3 bases and J dropped 4 bases, with 12 bases sitting between them. The CDR3 sequence is 14 residues long. The CDR3 DNA is TGTGCCAGCTCACCCCCTACTCGGGGCTATGGCTACACCTTC. It specifies CASSPPTRGYGYTF.

The chain employs TRBV28 and TRBJ2-4; 10 positions agree with TRBD1. Trimming at V came to 6 bases and at J to 15 bases, leaving 14 bases not matched to a gene. CDR3 length: 14 residues. Per germline, CDR1 MDHEN and CDR2 SYDVKM. Here the CDR3 reads CASSRQGAVNLGYF. The CDR3 bases are TGTGCCAGCAGCCGACAGGGGGCGGTAAACCTCGGGTACTTC.

The chain joins TRBV12-5 to TRBJ2-7; TRBD1 agrees at 9 bases. The CDR3 is 16 residues long. J lost 2 bases, V lost 0 bases, and 5 bases had no gene match. CDR1 is LGHNT and CDR2 is FRNRAP in the germline V gene. The CDR3, as DNA: TGTGCTAGTGGTTTGGTACAAGGACAGGGGACCTACGAGCAGTACTTC. Amino acid sequence: CASGLVQGQGTYEQYF.

The genes are TRBV7-2 and TRBJ1-4; D remains unclear. This CDR3 has 16 amino acids. Germline V gene sequence: CDR1 SGHTA, CDR2 FQGNSA. With 2 bases removed from V and 0 bases from J, the gap between germline ends came to 10 bases. CDR3 nucleotide sequence: TGTGCCAGCAGCTTAATGGCGGGGTCAACTAATGAAAAACTGTTTTTT. Protein: CASSLMAGSTNEKLFF.

In its sample, this clone was seen a few times. The chain is built from TRBV6-5 and TRBJ1-1; D is unresolved. V gave up 0 bases and J gave up 1 base, with 6 bases separating them. CDR3 length: 14 amino acids. Germline CDR1 is MNHEY and CDR2 is SVGAGI. CDR3 in DNA: TGTGCCAGCAGTTACTCTGGAGAGAACACTGAAGCTTTCTTT. Amino acids: CASSYSGENTEAFF.

This clone was seen only a few times. The rearrangement joins TRBV5-1 to TRBJ2-2, with no clear D. Trimming shortened V by 0 bases and J by 2 bases, and 2 bases separated the two germline ends. The CDR3 sequence is 13 residues long. CDR1 SGHRS and CDR2 YFSETQ come from the germline V gene. The CDR3 DNA is TGCGCCAGCAGCTTGGATAACACCGGGGAGCTGTTTTTT. Translated, it gives CASSLDNTGELFF.

The rearrangement joins TRBV7-2 to TRBJ2-5; D perhaps matches TRBD2 (7 bases). The CDR3 runs 15 residues. V shed 5 bases and J shed 4 bases, with 17 bases lying between them. The V gene's germline CDR1 is SGHTA and CDR2 FQGNSA. Here the CDR3 reads CASSPRGGGPETQYF. CDR3 nucleotides: TGTGCCAGCAGCCCCAGAGGGGGGGGACCAGAGACCCAGTACTTC.

CDR3 loop: CAWGDSSLTEAFF. CDR3 nucleotides: TGTGCCTGGGGGGACAGTAGCCTTACTGAAGCTTTCTTT. The V gene is TRBV30, the J gene TRBJ1-1, with 7 bases matching TRBD1. Looked up from germline, CDR1 is GTSNPN and CDR2 is SVGIG (reference sequence). V gave up 5 bases and J gave up 5 bases; unmatched junction bases: 8. The CDR3 is 13 amino acids.

The rearrangement uses TRBV28 and TRBJ2-5; D gene uncertain. Trimming took 1 base from V and 7 from J, leaving 13 bases between them. The CDR3 is 14 residues long. Per the germline V gene, CDR1 is MDHEN and CDR2 is SYDVKM. This CDR3 reads CASSLSRLVATQYF. CDR3 sequence (DNA): TGTGCCAGCAGTTTATCCAGACTTGTCGCGACCCAGTACTTC.